This T cell receptor (beta chain) was captured by sequencing in a study of T-cell reconstitution after alpha-beta-depleted transplantation in children. The V gene end was trimmed by 0 bases and the J gene end by 4 bases; junction bases not matched to a gene: 6. The length of the CDR3 is 15 residues. Germline loops: CDR1 DFQATT, CDR2 SNEGSKA (reference sequence). This clonotype occurred many times. Its antigen is currently unknown. Study-wide results and caveats: Surviving recipient T cells and thymic progenitors produced the high day-60 TCRbeta diversity seen in some patients. Reportedly, only several hundred clones from non-depleted graft cells drove alpha-beta T-cell counts at about two months. A year post-transplant, T-cell counts and diversity derived mostly from newly produced T cells.

Unique molecular identifiers were incorporated during preparation of the TCRbeta library. TCRdb reprocessed the PCR reads with MiXCR, giving one entry per CDR3 protein. The table records 200,000 to 250,000 distinct CDR3 sequences, 20% to 30% of them present only once. This specimen consisted of PBMCs, obtained before TCRalphabeta/CD19-depleted stem cell transplant. The chain employs TRBV20-1 and TRBJ2-5; TRBD2 aligns across 9 bases. This sequence was found in a girl aged 2-10 years with Fanconi anemia, due to receive a stem cell transplant. CDR3 in amino acids: CSARDPLAGRETQYF. The CDR3 nucleotides read TGCAGTGCTAGAGATCCCCTAGCGGGGAGAGAGACCCAGTACTTC.